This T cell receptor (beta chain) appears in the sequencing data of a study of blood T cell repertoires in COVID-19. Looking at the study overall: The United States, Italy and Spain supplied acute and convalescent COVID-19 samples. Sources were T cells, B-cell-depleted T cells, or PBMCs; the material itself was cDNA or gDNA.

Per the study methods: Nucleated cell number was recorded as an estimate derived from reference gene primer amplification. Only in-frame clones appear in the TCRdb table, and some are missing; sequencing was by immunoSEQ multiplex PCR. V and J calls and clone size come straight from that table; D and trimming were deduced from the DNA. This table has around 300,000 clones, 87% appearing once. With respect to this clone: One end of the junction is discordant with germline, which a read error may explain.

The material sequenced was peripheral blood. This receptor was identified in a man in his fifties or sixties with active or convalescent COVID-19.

This CDR3 reads CASSGPTRGRYNSPLHF. CDR3 coding DNA: TGTGCCAGCAGTGGCCCAACAAGGGGCAGGTATAACTCACCCCTCCACTTT. The rearrangement uses TRBV6-4 and TRBJ1-6, with D possibly matching TRBD1 (5 bases). From germline, CDR1 is MRHNA and CDR2 SNTAGT. The CDR3 contains 17 residues.